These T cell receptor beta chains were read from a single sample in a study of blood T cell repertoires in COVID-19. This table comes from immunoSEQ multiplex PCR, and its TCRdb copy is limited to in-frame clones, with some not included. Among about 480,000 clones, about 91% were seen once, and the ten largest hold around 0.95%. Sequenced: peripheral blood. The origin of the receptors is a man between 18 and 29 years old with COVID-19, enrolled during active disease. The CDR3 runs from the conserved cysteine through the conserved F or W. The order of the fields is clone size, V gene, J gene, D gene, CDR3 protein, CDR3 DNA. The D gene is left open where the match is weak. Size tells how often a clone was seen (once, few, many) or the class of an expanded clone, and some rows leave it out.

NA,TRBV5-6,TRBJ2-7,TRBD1,CASSLNRGWYEQYF,TGTGCCAGCAGCTTGAACAGGGGGTGGTACGAGCAGTACTTC
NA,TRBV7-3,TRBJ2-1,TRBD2,CASSTPQVASGHNEQFF,TGTGCCAGCAGCACCCCCCAGGTGGCTAGCGGCCACAATGAGCAGTTCTTC
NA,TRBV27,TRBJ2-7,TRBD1,CASSRTRDRGTRAYEQYF,TGTGCCAGCAGCCGGACCCGGGACAGGGGGACCAGAGCCTACGAGCAGTACTTC
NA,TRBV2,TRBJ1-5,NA,CASSLVQSNQPQHF,TGTGCCAGCAGTCTCGTACAGAGCAATCAGCCCCAGCATTTT
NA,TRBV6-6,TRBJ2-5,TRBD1,CASSYSGTAQETQYF,TGTGCCAGCAGTTACTCAGGGACAGCCCAAGAGACCCAGTACTTC
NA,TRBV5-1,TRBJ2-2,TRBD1,CASTGTETGELFF,TGCGCCAGCACCGGGACAGAGACCGGGGAGCTGTTTTTT
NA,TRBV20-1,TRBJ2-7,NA,CSASGAQGVPYEQYF,TGCAGTGCTAGTGGGGCGCAGGGTGTTCCCTACGAGCAGTACTTC
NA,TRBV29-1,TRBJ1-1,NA,CSVNRQNTEAFF,TGCAGCGTAAACCGACAGAACACTGAAGCTTTCTTT
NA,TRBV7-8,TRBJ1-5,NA,CASSLESGMRPQHF,TGTGCCAGCAGCTTAGAGTCCGGTATGAGGCCCCAGCATTTT
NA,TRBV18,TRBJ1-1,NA,CASSPAGVPEAFF,TGTGCCAGCTCACCGGCCGGGGTGCCAGAAGCTTTCTTT
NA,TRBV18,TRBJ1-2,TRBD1,CASSPQLGQAPVYGYTF,TGTGCCAGCTCACCTCAACTGGGACAGGCGCCCGTCTATGGCTACACCTTC
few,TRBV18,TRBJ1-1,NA,CASSPTGSNTEAFF,TGTGCCAGCTCACCGACAGGATCGAACACTGAAGCTTTCTTT
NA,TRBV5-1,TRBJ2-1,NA,CASSLPAGYNEQFF,TGCGCCAGCAGCTTGCCAGCGGGTTACAATGAGCAGTTCTTC
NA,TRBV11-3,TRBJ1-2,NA,CASSLMAQSENGYTF,TGTGCCAGCAGCTTAATGGCCCAGTCGGAGAATGGCTACACCTTC
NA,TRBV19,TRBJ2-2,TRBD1,CASSIRTGKNTGELFF,TGTGCCAGTAGTATAAGGACAGGGAAGAACACCGGGGAGCTGTTTTTT
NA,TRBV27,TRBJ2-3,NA,CASSPTGDTQYF,TGTGCCAGCAGTCCAACAGGCGATACGCAGTATTTT
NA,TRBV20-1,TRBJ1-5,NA,CSASVGASDQPQHF,TGCAGTGCTAGTGTGGGGGCCTCGGATCAGCCCCAGCATTTT
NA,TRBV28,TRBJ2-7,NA,CASRRTGSYEQYF,TGTGCCAGCAGGCGCACAGGGTCCTACGAGCAGTACTTC
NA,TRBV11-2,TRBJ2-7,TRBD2,CASSSSTASGLYEQYF,TGTGCCAGCAGCTCCAGCACGGCTAGCGGTCTATACGAGCAGTACTTC
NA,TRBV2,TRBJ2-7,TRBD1,CASSDRDRLYSYEQYF,TGTGCCAGCAGTGATAGGGACAGGCTGTACTCCTACGAGCAGTACTTC
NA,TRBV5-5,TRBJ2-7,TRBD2,CASARAGGPYEQYF,TGTGCCAGCGCCCGGGCGGGGGGCCCCTACGAGCAGTACTTC
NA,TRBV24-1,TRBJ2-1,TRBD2,CATRANGLAVSNEQFF,TGTGCCACCAGGGCTAACGGGCTAGCGGTATCCAATGAGCAGTTCTTC
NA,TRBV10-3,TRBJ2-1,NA,CAISESSGGNEQFF,TGTGCCATCAGTGAGTCCTCGGGCGGGAATGAGCAGTTCTTC
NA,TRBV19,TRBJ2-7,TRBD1,CASSIRDRSYEQYF,TGTGCCAGTAGTATCAGGGACAGGAGCTACGAGCAGTACTTC
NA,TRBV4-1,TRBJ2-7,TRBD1,CASSQEVGTGRYEQYF,TGCGCCAGCAGCCAAGAAGTAGGGACAGGGAGATACGAGCAGTACTTC